These 5 T cell receptor beta chains were all obtained from the same sample, sequenced in a study of graft-versus-host responses after intestinal transplantation. This table comes from immunoSEQ multiplex PCR, and its TCRdb copy is limited to in-frame clones, with some not included. Of some 45,000 clones listed, about 95% are singletons. This specimen consisted of PBMCs, obtained around 330 days after intestinal transplant. The receptors come from a human patient who received an intestinal transplant, so some T cells may come from the graft donor.

This chain joins TRBV7-9 and TRBJ2-5; D is perhaps TRBD1 (6 bases). V lost 5 bases, J lost 5 bases, and 24 bases lay in between. The V gene's germline CDR1 is SEHNR and CDR2 FQNEAQ (reference sequence). This CDR3 region has 17 residues. CDR3 nucleotides: TGTGCCAGCAGCCCGCCATGGGACATCCCTCTGCGGGAGACCCAGTACTTC. Translation: CASSPPWDIPLRETQYF.

The gene calls are TRBV15 and TRBJ2-5; 9 bases align to TRBD2. V gave up 0 bases and J gave up 1 base; unmatched junction bases: 6. Per the germline V gene, CDR1 is LNHNV and CDR2 is YYDKDF (reference sequence). The CDR3 length is 17 residues. The CDR3 here is CATSRDPAGGPQETQYF. The CDR3 DNA reads TGTGCCACCAGCAGAGATCCGGCGGGGGGGCCCCAAGAGACCCAGTACTTC.

This chain uses TRBV27 with TRBJ2-7; no definite D call. This CDR3 contains 14 residues. Trimming took 2 bases from V and 2 from J, leaving 10 bases between them. Germline V gene data show CDR1 as MNHEY and CDR2 as SMNVEV (reference sequence). CDR3 sequence: CASSLGYTPYEQYF. In DNA form, the CDR3 reads TGTGCCAGCAGTTTAGGCTACACCCCCTACGAGCAGTACTTC.

This clone showed up just once. The J gene is TRBJ2-6, the V gene TRBV7-2, with a tentative D call TRBD2 (5 bases). Germline CDR1 is SGHTA and CDR2 is FQGNSA. CDR3 length equals 17 residues. V gave up 1 base and J gave up 0 bases, with 10 bases separating them. CDR3 region: CASSLGLGSSGANVLTF. The CDR3 DNA sequence: TGTGCCAGCAGCTTAGGATTAGGGAGCTCTGGGGCCAACGTCCTGACTTTC.

This chain joins TRBV13 and TRBJ1-6, with a possible D match to TRBD1 (6 bases). This CDR3 is built from 14 residues. Trimming removed 2 bases from V and 7 bases from J, with 9 bases in between. Germline V gene data show CDR1 as PRHDT and CDR2 as FYEKMQ (reference sequence). CDR3 DNA: TGTGCCAGCAGCTTATTAGGGGGGAATTCACCCCTCCACTTT. Protein product: CASSLLGGNSPLHF.